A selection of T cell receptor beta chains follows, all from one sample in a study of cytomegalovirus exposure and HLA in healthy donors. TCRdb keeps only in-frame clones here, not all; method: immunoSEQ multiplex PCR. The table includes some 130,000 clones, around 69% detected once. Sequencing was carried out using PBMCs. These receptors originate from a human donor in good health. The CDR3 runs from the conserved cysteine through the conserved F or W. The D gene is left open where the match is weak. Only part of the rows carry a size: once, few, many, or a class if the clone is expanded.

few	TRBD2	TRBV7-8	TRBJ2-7	CASRRLGGSSYEQYF	TGTGCCAGCAGACGATTGGGGGGGAGCTCCTACGAGCAGTACTTC
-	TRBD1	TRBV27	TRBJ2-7	CASSLSTGAEQYF	TGTGCCAGCAGTTTATCGACAGGGGCCGAGCAGTACTTC
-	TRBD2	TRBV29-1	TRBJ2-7	CSVELAGVKNYEQYF	TGCAGCGTCGAACTAGCGGGAGTAAAAAACTACGAGCAGTACTTC
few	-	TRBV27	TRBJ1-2	CASSLGGSGYTF	TGTGCCAGCAGTTTGGGGGGTAGCGGCTACACCTTC
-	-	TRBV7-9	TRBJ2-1	CASSAKILVYNEQFF	TGTGCCAGCAGCGCAAAAATACTAGTTTACAATGAGCAGTTCTTC
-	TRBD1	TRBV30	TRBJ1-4	CAWSVTEGGRGEKLFF	TGTGCCTGGAGTGTAACGGAAGGGGGCAGAGGTGAAAAACTGTTTTTT
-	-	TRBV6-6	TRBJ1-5	CASSAGAANQPQHF	TGTGCCAGCAGCGCAGGGGCCGCTAATCAGCCCCAGCATTTT
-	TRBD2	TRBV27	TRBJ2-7	CASSLSDERGYEQYF	TGTGCCAGCAGTTTATCCGATGAGCGGGGCTACGAGCAGTACTTC
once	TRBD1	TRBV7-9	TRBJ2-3	CASSFKDRVDTDTQYF	TGTGCCAGCAGTTTCAAGGACAGGGTGGACACAGATACGCAGTATTTT
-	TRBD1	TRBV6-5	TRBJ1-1	CASSRQGNTEAFF	TGTGCCAGCAGCAGACAGGGGAACACTGAAGCTTTCTTT